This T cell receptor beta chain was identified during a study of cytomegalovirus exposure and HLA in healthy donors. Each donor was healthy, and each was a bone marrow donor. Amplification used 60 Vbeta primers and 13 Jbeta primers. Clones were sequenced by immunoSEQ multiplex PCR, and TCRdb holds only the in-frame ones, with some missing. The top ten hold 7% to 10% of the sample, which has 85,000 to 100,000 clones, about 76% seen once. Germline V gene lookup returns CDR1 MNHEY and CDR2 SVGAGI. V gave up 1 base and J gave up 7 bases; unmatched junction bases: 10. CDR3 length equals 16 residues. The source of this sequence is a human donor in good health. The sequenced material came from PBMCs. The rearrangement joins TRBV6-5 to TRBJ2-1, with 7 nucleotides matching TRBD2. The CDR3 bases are TGTGCCAGCAGTTACTTTGGCGGGAGCGGCAGGAATGAGCAGTTCTTC. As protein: CASSYFGGSGRNEQFF.